This T cell receptor beta chain was identified in a study of T cells expressing NK-cell markers. Points from the study as a whole: These clonotypes, the leaders elsewhere, also led the CD3+CD56-NKG2C+ fraction in a handful of donors. Whether expanded NKG2C+ T cell clones were HCMV-specific remained unclear.

The CDR3 is 18 amino acids. The germline V gene has CDR1 MGHDK and CDR2 SYGVNS. From its re-call of the 5' RACE reads, TCRdb lists each CDR3 protein once, without DNA. The record lists around 470,000 distinct CDR3 sequences, of which the ten most abundant hold 1.4%. With respect to this clonotype: Its antigen is not identified.

The source is a woman aged 45-65 years in good health. The chain links TRBV25-1 to TRBJ2-3; as DNA is missing, the TRBD2 call by TCRdb cannot be tested. Specimen: blood T cells: a sorted CD56 or NKG2C T cell subset, CD4+ or CD8+ T cells, or bulk PBMC T cells (not recorded which). The CDR3 spells CASSEYKGSWGPTDTQYF.